These T cell receptor beta chains were read from a single sample in a study of spatial heterogeneity in lung cancer. TCRdb re-derived calls from the 5' RACE reads in MiXCR, one entry per CDR3 protein. This sample has some 10,000 distinct CDR3 sequences; roughly 13% occur once, and the top ten carry approximately 42%. Sequenced here: lung tumor tissue, sampled at surgery. These receptors all stem from a male donor with early-stage non-small cell lung cancer. Both conserved end residues are part of each CDR3. D genes are given only for firm matches. Not every row has a clone size; where given, it reads once, few, many or a size class.

v_call: TRBV2; j_call: TRBJ2-7; d_call: -; clone_size: few; cdr3_aa: CASGPQGNLYEQYF; cdr3_nt: TGTGCCAGCGGACCACAGGGAAACCTCTACGAGCAGTACTTC
v_call: TRBV20-1; j_call: TRBJ1-2; d_call: -; clone_size: many; cdr3_aa: CSATQQANYGYTF; cdr3_nt: TGCAGTGCTACCCAACAGGCCAACTATGGCTACACCTTC
v_call: TRBV7-2; j_call: TRBJ1-2; d_call: -; clone_size: medium-sized; cdr3_aa: CASSNGQYGYTF; cdr3_nt: TGTGCCAGCAGCAACGGACAATACGGCTACACCTTC
v_call: TRBV6-2/TRBV6-3; j_call: TRBJ2-1; d_call: TRBD2; clone_size: few; cdr3_aa: CASSYPSRLAGNEQFF; cdr3_nt: TGTGCCAGCAGTTACCCGTCCCGACTAGCGGGCAATGAGCAGTTCTTC
v_call: TRBV20-1; j_call: TRBJ2-5; d_call: TRBD1; clone_size: many; cdr3_aa: CSAGSRDRGWKTQYF; cdr3_nt: TGCAGTGCTGGATCGCGGGACAGGGGCTGGAAGACCCAGTACTTC
v_call: TRBV27; j_call: TRBJ2-2; d_call: TRBD2; clone_size: -; cdr3_aa: CASSSPLLRGSTGELFF; cdr3_nt: TGTGCCAGCAGTTCCCCACTCCTGCGGGGGTCCACCGGGGAGCTGTTTTTT
v_call: TRBV29-1; j_call: TRBJ2-1; d_call: TRBD1; clone_size: medium-sized; cdr3_aa: CSVEGQGASGSYNEQFF; cdr3_nt: TGCAGCGTTGAGGGTCAGGGGGCAAGCGGCTCCTACAATGAGCAGTTCTTC
v_call: TRBV4-2; j_call: TRBJ2-5; d_call: TRBD2; clone_size: medium-sized; cdr3_aa: CASSQVRLADFQETQYF; cdr3_nt: TGTGCCAGCAGCCAAGTTCGGCTAGCGGATTTCCAAGAGACCCAGTACTTC
v_call: TRBV4-2; j_call: TRBJ1-2; d_call: -; clone_size: many; cdr3_aa: CASSQETSHNYGYTF; cdr3_nt: TGTGCCAGCAGCCAAGAAACTTCCCATAACTATGGCTACACCTTC
v_call: TRBV20-1; j_call: TRBJ2-3; d_call: TRBD2; clone_size: medium-sized; cdr3_aa: CSANGLAGDTDTQYF; cdr3_nt: TGCAGTGCTAACGGACTAGCGGGGGACACAGATACGCAGTATTTT
v_call: TRBV4-1; j_call: TRBJ2-4; d_call: -; clone_size: few; cdr3_aa: CASSQDVTGAKNIQYF; cdr3_nt: TGCGCCAGCAGCCAAGATGTTACAGGAGCCAAAAACATTCAGTACTTC
v_call: TRBV3-1; j_call: TRBJ1-1; d_call: -; clone_size: many; cdr3_aa: CASTRYENTEAFF; cdr3_nt: TGTGCCAGCACTCGTTACGAGAACACTGAAGCTTTCTTT
v_call: TRBV7-2; j_call: TRBJ1-2; d_call: -; clone_size: few; cdr3_aa: CASSLDRSYGYTF; cdr3_nt: TGTGCCAGCAGCTTAGACAGGAGCTATGGCTACACCTTC
v_call: TRBV27; j_call: TRBJ2-5; d_call: TRBD1; clone_size: few; cdr3_aa: CASSPGTGETQYF; cdr3_nt: TGTGCCAGCAGTCCAGGGACAGGGGAGACCCAGTACTTC
v_call: TRBV7-8; j_call: TRBJ1-5; d_call: -; clone_size: many; cdr3_aa: CASSLRGDGNQPQHF; cdr3_nt: TGTGCCAGCAGCTTAAGAGGAGATGGCAATCAGCCCCAGCATTTT
v_call: TRBV12-3/TRBV12-4; j_call: TRBJ2-2; d_call: TRBD1; clone_size: many; cdr3_aa: CASSNRGSNTGELFF; cdr3_nt: TGTGCCAGCAGTAACAGGGGAAGCAACACCGGGGAGCTGTTTTTT
v_call: TRBV20-1; j_call: TRBJ2-7; d_call: -; clone_size: few; cdr3_aa: CSASSAALGEQYF; cdr3_nt: TGCAGTGCTAGCTCGGCGGCTCTGGGCGAGCAGTACTTC
v_call: TRBV5-1; j_call: TRBJ2-1; d_call: TRBD2; clone_size: medium-sized; cdr3_aa: CASTQRGDPYNEQFF; cdr3_nt: TGCGCCAGCACCCAACGGGGGGACCCTTACAATGAGCAGTTCTTC
v_call: TRBV7-2; j_call: TRBJ2-2; d_call: TRBD1; clone_size: -; cdr3_aa: CASSHPGGPNTGELFF; cdr3_nt: TGTGCCAGCAGCCACCCAGGGGGTCCGAACACCGGGGAGCTGTTTTTT
v_call: TRBV12-3/TRBV12-4; j_call: TRBJ1-2; d_call: TRBD1; clone_size: many; cdr3_aa: CASSLNRGGYTF; cdr3_nt: TGTGCCAGCAGCTTAAACAGGGGCGGCTACACCTTC
v_call: TRBV12-3/TRBV12-4; j_call: TRBJ1-2; d_call: TRBD1; clone_size: few; cdr3_aa: CASSPGTGREPNYGYTF; cdr3_nt: TGTGCCAGCAGTCCAGGGACAGGGAGGGAACCCAACTATGGCTACACCTTC
v_call: TRBV20-1; j_call: TRBJ2-5; d_call: -; clone_size: few; cdr3_aa: CSARTPWGQEETQYF; cdr3_nt: TGCAGTGCTAGGACCCCATGGGGGCAAGAAGAGACCCAGTACTTC
v_call: TRBV28; j_call: TRBJ2-7; d_call: -; clone_size: -; cdr3_aa: CASSSFRGLTYEQYF; cdr3_nt: TGTGCCAGCAGTTCTTTCAGGGGCCTTACCTACGAGCAGTACTTC
v_call: TRBV5-1; j_call: TRBJ1-2; d_call: -; clone_size: few; cdr3_aa: CASSLSRGVRDGYTF; cdr3_nt: TGCGCCAGCAGCTTGAGTCGGGGAGTCCGAGATGGCTACACCTTC
v_call: TRBV7-2; j_call: TRBJ1-3; d_call: -; clone_size: -; cdr3_aa: CASSPGGTGNTIYF; cdr3_nt: TGTGCCAGCAGCCCGGGGGGTACTGGAAACACCATATATTTT
v_call: TRBV7-9; j_call: TRBJ1-6; d_call: TRBD1; clone_size: -; cdr3_aa: CASSTGQVNSPLHF; cdr3_nt: TGTGCCAGCAGCACGGGACAGGTGAATTCACCCCTCCACTTT
v_call: TRBV7-9; j_call: TRBJ1-4; d_call: TRBD1; clone_size: -; cdr3_aa: CASSIGTGTNEKLFF; cdr3_nt: TGTGCCAGCAGCATAGGGACAGGGACTAATGAAAAACTGTTTTTT
v_call: TRBV7-2; j_call: TRBJ2-3; d_call: TRBD1; clone_size: many; cdr3_aa: CASSLGPDRAGDTQYF; cdr3_nt: TGTGCCAGCAGCTTAGGCCCGGACAGGGCGGGAGATACGCAGTATTTT
v_call: TRBV4-2; j_call: TRBJ2-3; d_call: TRBD2; clone_size: few; cdr3_aa: CASSLAGTSPLTDTQYF; cdr3_nt: TGTGCCAGCAGCCTCGCCGGGACTAGCCCGCTCACAGATACGCAGTATTTT
v_call: TRBV4-3; j_call: TRBJ2-1; d_call: -; clone_size: few; cdr3_aa: CASSQDGSSSYNEQFF; cdr3_nt: TGCGCCAGCAGCCAAGATGGATCCAGCTCCTACAATGAGCAGTTCTTC
v_call: TRBV20-1; j_call: TRBJ2-1; d_call: -; clone_size: few; cdr3_aa: CSAREDPSYNEQFF; cdr3_nt: TGCAGTGCTAGAGAGGACCCCTCCTACAATGAGCAGTTCTTC
v_call: TRBV6-5; j_call: TRBJ1-6; d_call: -; clone_size: -; cdr3_aa: CASSLGVYNSPLHF; cdr3_nt: TGTGCCAGCAGTTTAGGGGTTTATAATTCACCCCTCCACTTT
v_call: TRBV7-9; j_call: TRBJ2-7; d_call: -; clone_size: -; cdr3_aa: CASSSYNLTYEQYF; cdr3_nt: TGTGCCAGCAGCTCCTACAACCTTACCTACGAGCAGTACTTC
v_call: TRBV4-3; j_call: TRBJ1-2; d_call: -; clone_size: -; cdr3_aa: CASSQVSGETVYGYTF; cdr3_nt: TGCGCCAGCAGCCAAGTATCTGGGGAGACTGTGTATGGCTACACCTTC
v_call: TRBV7-9; j_call: TRBJ2-1; d_call: -; clone_size: -; cdr3_aa: CASSQKGVEQFF; cdr3_nt: TGTGCCAGCAGTCAGAAGGGTGTTGAGCAGTTCTTC
v_call: TRBV4-3; j_call: TRBJ2-7; d_call: TRBD2; clone_size: few; cdr3_aa: CASSQALAGGFEQYF; cdr3_nt: TGCGCCAGCAGCCAGGCTCTAGCGGGGGGTTTCGAGCAGTACTTC
v_call: TRBV3-1; j_call: TRBJ2-1; d_call: -; clone_size: medium-sized; cdr3_aa: CASSQSGGALYNEQFF; cdr3_nt: TGTGCCAGCAGCCAGAGTGGGGGGGCCCTTTACAATGAGCAGTTCTTC
v_call: TRBV12-3/TRBV12-4; j_call: TRBJ1-1; d_call: -; clone_size: medium-sized; cdr3_aa: CASSLGVHEAFF; cdr3_nt: TGTGCCAGCAGTTTAGGGGTGCATGAAGCTTTCTTT
v_call: TRBV12-5; j_call: TRBJ2-1; d_call: TRBD1; clone_size: -; cdr3_aa: CASGLARSPGTGGYNEQFF; cdr3_nt: TGTGCTAGTGGTTTGGCAAGAAGCCCCGGGACAGGGGGCTACAATGAGCAGTTCTTC
v_call: TRBV18; j_call: TRBJ2-1; d_call: TRBD2; clone_size: many; cdr3_aa: CASSLPGLPYNEQFF; cdr3_nt: TGTGCCAGCTCACTACCGGGACTACCCTACAATGAGCAGTTCTTC
v_call: TRBV20-1; j_call: TRBJ2-3; d_call: TRBD2; clone_size: -; cdr3_aa: CSARDPSGAGGSTDTQYF; cdr3_nt: TGCAGTGCTAGAGATCCCTCTGGGGCGGGGGGCTCCACAGATACGCAGTATTTT
v_call: TRBV27; j_call: TRBJ2-3; d_call: TRBD2; clone_size: -; cdr3_aa: CASSSLAAGGADTQYF; cdr3_nt: TGTGCCAGCAGTTCACTAGCGGCGGGGGGGGCAGATACGCAGTATTTT
v_call: TRBV4-3; j_call: TRBJ1-1; d_call: -; clone_size: -; cdr3_aa: CASSQDRRGAFF; cdr3_nt: TGCGCCAGCAGCCAAGACAGGCGGGGAGCTTTCTTT
v_call: TRBV7-2; j_call: TRBJ1-6; d_call: -; clone_size: -; cdr3_aa: CASSLVQGENSPLHF; cdr3_nt: TGTGCCAGCAGCTTAGTTCAAGGGGAAAATTCACCCCTCCACTTT
v_call: TRBV6-2/TRBV6-3; j_call: TRBJ2-7; d_call: TRBD1; clone_size: -; cdr3_aa: CASSRSGQGLQQYF; cdr3_nt: TGTGCCAGCAGCCGTTCGGGACAGGGGTTGCAGCAGTACTTC
v_call: TRBV20-1; j_call: TRBJ2-7; d_call: -; clone_size: -; cdr3_aa: CSAPRDRSYEQYF; cdr3_nt: TGCAGTGCTCCCCGGGACCGATCCTACGAGCAGTACTTC
v_call: TRBV28; j_call: TRBJ2-3; d_call: -; clone_size: few; cdr3_aa: CAIGRDTQYF; cdr3_nt: TGTGCCATCGGGCGCGATACGCAGTATTTT